Sequencing of this TCR beta chain was carried out in a study of blood T cell repertoires in COVID-19 (dated by TCRdb to about 2020). Some background on the complete study: Samples from collaborators originated in the United States, Italy and Spain and spanned both the acute and convalescent phases of COVID-19. The samples were drawn from the first 160 participants of the ongoing ImmuneRACE study and from 950 to 1,500 subjects provided by 6 global collaborators. A de-identified subject ID, COVID-19 status, age in years and sex were almost always included in the sample metadata. The prospective study material was composed of cDNA or gDNA derived from T cells, B-cell-depleted T cells, or PBMCs. Where available, HLA class I and class II types were taken from metadata supplied by the sample provider and were not determined by assay-based typing. The repertoires were made available in a free public database intended to serve as a resource for research on the immune response to SARS-CoV-2. Subjects who had been exposed to COVID-19, were actively infected with it, or had recovered from it provided the deeply sampled blood TCRbeta repertoires that made up the dataset. Paper-wide results and their limitations: Clinical and demographic metadata were provided uncurated, with the amount varying by source and participant.

TCRbeta CDR3 regions were amplified from genomic DNA using the immunoSEQ Assay, a bias-controlled multiplex PCR. As for how the authors treated the data: The number of nucleated cells in each sample was estimated from the amplification of reference gene primers within the assay. Sequence reads were collapsed and filtered to measure the absolute abundance of every unique TCRbeta CDR3 rearrangement. For each sample, productive Simpson clonality was calculated as the square root of Simpson's diversity index over productive rearrangements. Imported from immuneACCESS, the table was reduced by TCRdb to in-frame sequences with V and J called. These copies leave out some clones; in studies compared against another copy, an unresolved V gene accounts for under half, and the cause of the remainder is not known. That table gives V, J and clone size, and the DNA gave D and trimming. In all, the sample holds 70,000 or so clones, and about 85% of those were seen once. The ten biggest clones cover around 3.2% of the sample.

Collaborating institutions collected whole blood in K2EDTA tubes following their own protocols. For TCRbeta analysis, collaborators shipped samples in one of three forms: frozen whole blood, isolated PBMCs, or DNA extracted from either of those sample types. V is pared back by 5 bases and J by 9 bases, with 17 bases lying between the germline termini. CDR1 and CDR2 are drawn from the germline V gene: SGHAT, FQNNGV. The CDR3 holds 14 amino acids from the cysteine to the phenylalanine. Only the CDR3 DNA is retained, 42 bases long and in frame from the first base. This clone came up a few times. No cognate antigen has been identified for it. Per-base quality was not reported, and no clone a single base away is much larger than it.

The receptor's source is an elderly man with acute or convalescent COVID-19. The sequencing sample was made of peripheral blood. Recombination connected TRBV11-2 to TRBJ2-1; D gene: possibly TRBD2, on 6 matching bases. DNA sequence: TGTGCCAGCAGCACTCGACTAGAACAAACTGAGCAGTTCTTC. Its coded protein is CASSTRLEQTEQFF.